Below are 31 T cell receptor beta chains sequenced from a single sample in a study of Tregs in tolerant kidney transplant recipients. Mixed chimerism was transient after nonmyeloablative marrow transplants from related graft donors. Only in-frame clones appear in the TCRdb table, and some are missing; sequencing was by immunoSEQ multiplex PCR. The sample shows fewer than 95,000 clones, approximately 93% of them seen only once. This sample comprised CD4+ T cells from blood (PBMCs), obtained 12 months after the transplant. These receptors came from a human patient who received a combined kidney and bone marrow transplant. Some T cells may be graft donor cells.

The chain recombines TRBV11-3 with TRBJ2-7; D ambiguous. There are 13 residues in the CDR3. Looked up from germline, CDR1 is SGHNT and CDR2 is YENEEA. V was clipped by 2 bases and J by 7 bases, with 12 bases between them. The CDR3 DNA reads TGTGCCAGCAGCTTAAGATCCGGTCGGGAGCAGTACTTC. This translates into CASSLRSGREQYF.

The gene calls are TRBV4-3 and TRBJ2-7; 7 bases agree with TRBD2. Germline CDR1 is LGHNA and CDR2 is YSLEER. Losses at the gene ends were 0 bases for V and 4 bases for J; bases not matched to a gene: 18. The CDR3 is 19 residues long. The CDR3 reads CASSQDLLAGRGPPYEQYF. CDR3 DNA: TGCGCCAGCAGCCAAGATTTGTTAGCGGGCCGCGGGCCCCCTTACGAGCAGTACTTC.

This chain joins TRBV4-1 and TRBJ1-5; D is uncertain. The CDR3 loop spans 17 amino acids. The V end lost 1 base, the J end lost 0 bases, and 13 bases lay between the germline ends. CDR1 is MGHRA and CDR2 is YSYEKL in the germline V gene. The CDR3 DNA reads TGCGCCAGCAGCCAAGCTGTAGAATTCTATAGCAATCAGCCCCAGCATTTT. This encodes CASSQAVEFYSNQPQHF.

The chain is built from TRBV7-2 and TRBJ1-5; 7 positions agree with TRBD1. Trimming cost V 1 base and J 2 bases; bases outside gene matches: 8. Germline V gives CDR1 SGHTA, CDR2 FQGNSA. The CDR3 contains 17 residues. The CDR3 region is CASSLEMAGTGNQPQHF. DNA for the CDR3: TGTGCCAGCAGCTTAGAAATGGCAGGGACAGGCAATCAGCCCCAGCATTTT. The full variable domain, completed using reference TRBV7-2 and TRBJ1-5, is GAGVSQSPSNKVTEKGKDVELRCDPISGHTALYWYRQSLGQGLEFLIYFQGNSAPDKSGLPSDRFSAERTGGSVSTLTIQRTQQEDSAVYLCASSLEMAGTGNQPQHFGDGTRLSIL.

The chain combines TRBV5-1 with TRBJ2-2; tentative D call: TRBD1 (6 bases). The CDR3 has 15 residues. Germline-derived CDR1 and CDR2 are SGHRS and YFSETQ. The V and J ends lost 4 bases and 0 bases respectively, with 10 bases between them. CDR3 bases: TGCGCCAGCAGCCGGGACACCTCGAACACCGGGGAGCTGTTTTTT. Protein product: CASSRDTSNTGELFF.

CDR3 protein: CASSSRGDQRESYNEQFF. CDR3 nucleotide sequence: TGTGCCAGCAGCTCCAGGGGGGATCAGCGGGAGAGCTACAATGAGCAGTTCTTC. This sequence joins TRBV7-9 and TRBJ2-1; perhaps TRBD2 as D (8 bases). Germline loops: CDR1 SEHNR, CDR2 FQNEAQ (reference sequence). There are 18 residues in the CDR3. Trimming removed 4 bases from V and 3 bases from J, with 22 bases in between.

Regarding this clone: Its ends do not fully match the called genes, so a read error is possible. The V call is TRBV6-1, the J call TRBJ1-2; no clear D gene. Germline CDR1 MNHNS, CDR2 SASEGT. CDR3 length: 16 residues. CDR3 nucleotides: TGTGCCAGCAGCGAAGGTTCTGGGAGTCTTAACTATGGCTACACCTTC. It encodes CASSEGSGSLNYGYTF.

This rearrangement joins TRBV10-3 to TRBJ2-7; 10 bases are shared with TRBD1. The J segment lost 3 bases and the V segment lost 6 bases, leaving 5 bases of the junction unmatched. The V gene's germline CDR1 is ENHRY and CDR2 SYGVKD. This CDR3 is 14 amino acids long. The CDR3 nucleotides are TGTGCCATCAGCACGGGACAGGGGCGCTACGAGCAGTACTTC. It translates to CAISTGQGRYEQYF.

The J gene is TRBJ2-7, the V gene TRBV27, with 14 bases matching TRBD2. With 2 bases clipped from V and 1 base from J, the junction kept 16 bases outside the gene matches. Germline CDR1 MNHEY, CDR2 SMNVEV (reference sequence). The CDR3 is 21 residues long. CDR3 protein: CASSLAGARTSGGIKSYEQYF. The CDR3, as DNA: TGTGCCAGCAGTTTAGCAGGGGCCAGGACTAGCGGGGGGATAAAGTCCTACGAGCAGTACTTC.

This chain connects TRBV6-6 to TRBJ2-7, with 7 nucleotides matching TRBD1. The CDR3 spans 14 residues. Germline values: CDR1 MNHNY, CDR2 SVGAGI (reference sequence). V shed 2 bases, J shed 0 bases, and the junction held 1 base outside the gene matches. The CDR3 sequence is CASSYRDSSYEQYF. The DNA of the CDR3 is TGTGCCAGCAGTTACCGGGACAGCTCCTACGAGCAGTACTTC.

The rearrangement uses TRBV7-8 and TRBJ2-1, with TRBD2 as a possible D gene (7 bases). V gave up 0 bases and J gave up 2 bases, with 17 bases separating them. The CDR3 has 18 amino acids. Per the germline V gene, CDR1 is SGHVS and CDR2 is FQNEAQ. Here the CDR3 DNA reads TGTGCCAGCAGCTTAGCGCTGGGGGCGGGAGCGCCCTACAATGAGCAGTTCTTC. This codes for CASSLALGAGAPYNEQFF.

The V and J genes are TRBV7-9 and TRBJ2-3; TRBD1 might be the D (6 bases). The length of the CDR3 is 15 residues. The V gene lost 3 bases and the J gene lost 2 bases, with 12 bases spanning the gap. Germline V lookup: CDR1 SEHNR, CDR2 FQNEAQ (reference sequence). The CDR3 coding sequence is TGTGCCAGCAGCTTCGGACAGATACACACAGATACGCAGTATTTT. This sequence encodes CASSFGQIHTDTQYF.

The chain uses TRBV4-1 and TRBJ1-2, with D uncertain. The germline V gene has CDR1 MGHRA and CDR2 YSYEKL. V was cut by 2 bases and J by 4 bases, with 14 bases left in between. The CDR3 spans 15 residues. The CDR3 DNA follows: TGCGCCAGCAGCCAAAACATCCGGGGTTCCTATGGCTACACCTTC. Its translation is CASSQNIRGSYGYTF.

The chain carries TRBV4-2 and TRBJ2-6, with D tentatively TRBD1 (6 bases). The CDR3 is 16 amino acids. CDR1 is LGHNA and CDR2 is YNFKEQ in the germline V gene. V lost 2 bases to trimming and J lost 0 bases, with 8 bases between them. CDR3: CASSQSQGSGANVLTF. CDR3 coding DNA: TGTGCCAGCAGCCAATCACAGGGCTCTGGGGCCAACGTCCTGACTTTC.

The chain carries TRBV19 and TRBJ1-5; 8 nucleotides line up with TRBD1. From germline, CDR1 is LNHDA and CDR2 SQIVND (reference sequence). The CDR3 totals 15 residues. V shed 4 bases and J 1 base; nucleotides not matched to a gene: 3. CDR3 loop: CASSTGGPSNQPQHF. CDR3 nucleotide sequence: TGTGCCAGTAGTACAGGGGGCCCCAGCAATCAGCCCCAGCATTTT. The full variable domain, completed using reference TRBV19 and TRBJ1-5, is DGGITQSPKYLFRKEGQNVTLSCEQNLNHDAMYWYRQDPGQGLRLIYYSQIVNDFQKGDIAEGYSVSREKKESFPLTVTSAQKNPTAFYLCASSTGGPSNQPQHFGDGTRLSIL.

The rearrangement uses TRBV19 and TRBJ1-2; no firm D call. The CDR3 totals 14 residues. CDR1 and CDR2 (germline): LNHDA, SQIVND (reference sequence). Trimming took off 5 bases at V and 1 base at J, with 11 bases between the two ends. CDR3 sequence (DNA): TGTGCCAGTAGTCACCCGTCACTTAACTATGGCTACACCTTC. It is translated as CASSHPSLNYGYTF.

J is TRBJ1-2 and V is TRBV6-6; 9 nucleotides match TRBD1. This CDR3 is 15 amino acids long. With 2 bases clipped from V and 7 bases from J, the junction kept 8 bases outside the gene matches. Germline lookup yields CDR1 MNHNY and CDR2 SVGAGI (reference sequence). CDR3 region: CASSYPGQGRAGYTF. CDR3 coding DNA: TGTGCCAGCAGTTACCCCGGACAGGGGAGGGCTGGCTACACCTTC.

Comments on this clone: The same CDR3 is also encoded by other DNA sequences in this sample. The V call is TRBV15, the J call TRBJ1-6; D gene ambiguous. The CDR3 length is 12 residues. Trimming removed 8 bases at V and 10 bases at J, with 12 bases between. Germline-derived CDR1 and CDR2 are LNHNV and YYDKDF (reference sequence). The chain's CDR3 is CATGEVHSPLHF. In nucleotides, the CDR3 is TGTGCCACCGGGGAGGTCCACTCACCCCTCCACTTT.

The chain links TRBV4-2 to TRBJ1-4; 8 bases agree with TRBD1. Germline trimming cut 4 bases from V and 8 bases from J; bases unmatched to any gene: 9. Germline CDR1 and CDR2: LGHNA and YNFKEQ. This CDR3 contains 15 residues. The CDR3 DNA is TGTGCCAGCAGCCGCCCGAACAGGGGGAAGGAAAAACTGTTTTTT. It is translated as CASSRPNRGKEKLFF.

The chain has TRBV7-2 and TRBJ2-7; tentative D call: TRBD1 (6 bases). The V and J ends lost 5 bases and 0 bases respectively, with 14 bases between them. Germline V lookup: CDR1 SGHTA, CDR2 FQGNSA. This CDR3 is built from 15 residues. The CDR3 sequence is CASSRDRINSYEQYF. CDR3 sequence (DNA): TGTGCCAGCAGCAGAGACAGGATTAACTCCTACGAGCAGTACTTC.

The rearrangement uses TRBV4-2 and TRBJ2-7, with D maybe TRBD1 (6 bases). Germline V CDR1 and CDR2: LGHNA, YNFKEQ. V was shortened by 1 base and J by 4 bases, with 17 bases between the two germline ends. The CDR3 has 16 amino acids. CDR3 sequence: CASSQGYGTRDYEQYF. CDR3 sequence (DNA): TGTGCCAGCAGCCAAGGATACGGGACAAGGGATTACGAGCAGTACTTC.

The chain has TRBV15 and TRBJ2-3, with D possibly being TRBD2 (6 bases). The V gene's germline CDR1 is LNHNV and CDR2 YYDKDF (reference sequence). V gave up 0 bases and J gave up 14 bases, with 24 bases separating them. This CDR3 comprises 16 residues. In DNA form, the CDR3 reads TGTGCCACCAGCAGAGATTTCAGAGGTGCTAGTGAGGAGGGGTATTTT. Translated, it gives CATSRDFRGASEEGYF.

The CDR3 loop is CAWRLGSSYEQYF. DNA of the CDR3: TGTGCCTGGAGGCTGGGGAGCTCCTACGAGCAGTACTTC. The chain carries TRBV30 and TRBJ2-7, with D perhaps TRBD2 (5 bases). Germline V lookup: CDR1 GTSNPN, CDR2 SVGIG (reference sequence). The length of the CDR3 is 13 residues. V lost 3 bases, J lost 0 bases, and 9 bases lay in between.

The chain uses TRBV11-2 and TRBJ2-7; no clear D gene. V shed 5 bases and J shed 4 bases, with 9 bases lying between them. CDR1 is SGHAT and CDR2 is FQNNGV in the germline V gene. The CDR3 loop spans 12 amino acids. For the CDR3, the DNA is TGTGCCAGCAGCCCCGGTGTATACGAGCAGTACTTC. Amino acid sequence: CASSPGVYEQYF.

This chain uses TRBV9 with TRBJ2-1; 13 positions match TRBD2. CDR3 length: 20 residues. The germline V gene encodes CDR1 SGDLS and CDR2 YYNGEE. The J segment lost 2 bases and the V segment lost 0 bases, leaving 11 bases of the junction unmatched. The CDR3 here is CASSVDFGTSGMSPYNEQFF. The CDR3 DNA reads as TGTGCCAGCAGCGTAGATTTTGGGACTAGCGGGATGTCCCCCTACAATGAGCAGTTCTTC.

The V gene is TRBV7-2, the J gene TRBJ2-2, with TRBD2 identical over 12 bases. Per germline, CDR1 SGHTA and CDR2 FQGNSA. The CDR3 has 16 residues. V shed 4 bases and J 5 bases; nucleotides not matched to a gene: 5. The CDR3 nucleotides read TGTGCCAGCAGCTCAAGACTAGCGGGAGAGACCGGGGAGCTGTTTTTT. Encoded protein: CASSSRLAGETGELFF.

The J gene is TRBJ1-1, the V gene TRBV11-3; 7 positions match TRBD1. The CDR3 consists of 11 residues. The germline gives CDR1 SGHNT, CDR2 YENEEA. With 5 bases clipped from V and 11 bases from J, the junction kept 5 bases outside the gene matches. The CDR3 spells CASSLTGTAFF. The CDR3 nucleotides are TGTGCCAGCAGCCTGACAGGGACGGCTTTCTTT.

CDR3 protein: CASRRGVASGATDTQYF. The DNA of the CDR3 is TGTGCCAGCAGACGAGGGGTGGCTAGCGGGGCCACAGATACGCAGTATTTT. The rearrangement uses TRBV4-2 and TRBJ2-3, with 9 bases fitting TRBD2. Germline CDR1 and CDR2: LGHNA and YNFKEQ. This CDR3 is built from 17 residues. Trimming at V came to 6 bases and at J to 2 bases, leaving 12 bases not matched to a gene.

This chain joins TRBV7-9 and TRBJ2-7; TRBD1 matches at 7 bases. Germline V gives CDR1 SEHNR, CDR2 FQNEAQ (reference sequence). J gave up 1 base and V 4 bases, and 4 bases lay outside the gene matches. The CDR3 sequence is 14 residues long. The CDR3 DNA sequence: TGTGCCAGCAGCTCCTTGGACAGGTCCTACGAGCAGTACTTC. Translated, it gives CASSSLDRSYEQYF.

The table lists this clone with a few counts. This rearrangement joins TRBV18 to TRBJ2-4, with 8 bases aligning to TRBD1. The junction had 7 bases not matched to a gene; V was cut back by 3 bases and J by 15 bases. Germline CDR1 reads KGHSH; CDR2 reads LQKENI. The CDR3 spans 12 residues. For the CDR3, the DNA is TGTGCCAGCTCACCGGGGCAGGGGGCTTCGTACTTC. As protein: CASSPGQGASYF.

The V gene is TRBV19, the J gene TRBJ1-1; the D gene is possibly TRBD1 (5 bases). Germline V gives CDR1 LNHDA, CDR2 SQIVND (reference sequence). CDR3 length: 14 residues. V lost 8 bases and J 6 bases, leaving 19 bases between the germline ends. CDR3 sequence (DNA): TGTGCCAGTTGCTTGGGGCCAGCGAGGTCTGAAGCTTTCTTT. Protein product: CASCLGPARSEAFF.